Each of the 19 T cell receptor beta chains below was sequenced from the same sample in a study of patients and donors after allogeneic stem cell transplantation. MiXCR, run by TCRdb on the RT-PCR reads, gives a single entry per CDR3 protein. The sample carries about a million distinct CDR3 sequences, under 20% recorded once. The sample comprised blood, either unsorted or a sorted T cell fraction (not recorded which). These receptors originate from a human donor who was either an allogeneic HSCT recipient or a stem cell or donor lymphocyte infusion donor (not recorded which). It is not recorded whose cells these are; they may come from a transplant donor.

This clonotype was seen more than once but under ten times. J is TRBJ2-1 and V is TRBV19, with 7 bases identical to TRBD2. V trimming: 6 bases; J trimming: 0 bases; junction bases outside the gene matches: 14. The V gene's germline CDR1 is LNHDA and CDR2 SQIVND (reference sequence). This CDR3 is 18 amino acids long. The DNA for the CDR3 is TGTGCCAGTAGCCCTTACCTCCTAGCGGCAAGCTCCTACAATGAGCAGTTCTTC. This gives the protein CASSPYLLAASSYNEQFF.

This clonotype was observed a handful of times. This chain uses TRBV10-3 with TRBJ2-7, with D perhaps matching TRBD1 (5 bases). The germline V gene encodes CDR1 ENHRY and CDR2 SYGVKD. CDR3 size: 12 residues. V lost 2 bases, J lost 6 bases, and 8 bases lay in between. The CDR3 protein is CAISEGAGEQYF. CDR3 nucleotide sequence: TGTGCCATCAGTGAGGGGGCAGGCGAGCAGTACTTC.

V is TRBV19 and J is TRBJ2-7; perhaps TRBD1 as D (5 bases). The CDR3 totals 13 residues. Germline V gives CDR1 LNHDA, CDR2 SQIVND (reference sequence). Trimming shortened V by 5 bases and J by 3 bases, and 11 bases separated the two germline ends. The CDR3 DNA reads TGTGCCAGTAGTCCAGGGATTTACTACGAGCAGTACTTC. It codes for CASSPGIYYEQYF.

The chain couples TRBV4-3 to TRBJ2-2, with D perhaps TRBD1 or TRBD2 (7 bases each). Germline V gene sequence: CDR1 LGHNA, CDR2 YSLEER. The CDR3 extends over 16 amino acids. Between the trimmed V and J ends, which lost 5 bases and 4 bases, there was a span of 17 bases. CDR3 sequence: CASSSRQGGFTGELFF. For the CDR3, the DNA is TGCGCCAGCAGCTCTCGACAGGGAGGGTTCACCGGGGAGCTGTTTTTT.

This clonotype has a handful of counts. The chain uses TRBV12-3 or TRBV12-4 and TRBJ2-6; D may be TRBD2 (6 bases). The CDR3 extends over 17 amino acids. The V and J ends lost 5 bases and 1 base respectively, with 15 bases between them. CDR3 DNA sequence: TGTGCCAGCAGTCCGACGAACGGGAGATCTGGGGCCAACGTCCTGACTTTC. Protein: CASSPTNGRSGANVLTF.

There are a few counts of this clonotype. The rearrangement links TRBV2 to TRBJ1-1, with D possibly being TRBD1 (6 bases). V was clipped by 5 bases and J by 1 base, with 14 bases between them. The CDR3 has 15 residues. CDR1 is SNHLY, CDR2 FYNNEI, per germline. CDR3 sequence: CASSRQVLTNTEAFF. As DNA, the CDR3 is TGTGCCAGCAGTCGACAGGTTCTCACGAACACTGAAGCTTTCTTT.

The V call is TRBV12-3 or TRBV12-4, the J call TRBJ1-2, with D possibly being TRBD1 (6 bases). V shed 3 bases and J shed 5 bases, with 19 bases lying between them. There are 16 residues in the CDR3. For the CDR3, the DNA is TGTGCCAGCAGTTTTCGGTTTGGGGGCCGACTATATGGCTACACCTTC. Translation gives CASSFRFGGRLYGYTF.

This clonotype was picked up a small number of times. This rearrangement joins TRBV24-1 to TRBJ2-5; 10 nucleotides align to TRBD1. From germline, CDR1 is KGHDR and CDR2 SFDVKD. The junction had 7 bases not matched to a gene; V was cut back by 3 bases and J by 4 bases. This CDR3 has 16 amino acids. The CDR3 protein is CATSDASGTGAETQYF. The CDR3 DNA reads as TGTGCCACCAGTGATGCTTCCGGGACAGGGGCAGAGACCCAGTACTTC.

This clonotype came up many times. V and J are TRBV20-1 and TRBJ1-1, with unresolved D. The CDR3 is 13 residues long. The germline V gene encodes CDR1 DFQATT and CDR2 SNEGSKA (reference sequence). Trimming took off 3 bases at V and 0 bases at J, with 8 bases between the two ends. CDR3 in amino acids: CSASIPLNTEAFF. CDR3 DNA: TGCAGTGCTAGTATCCCTCTGAACACTGAAGCTTTCTTT.

This clonotype was counted a few times. This sequence joins TRBV14 and TRBJ2-1, with TRBD2 as a possible D gene (5 bases). V shed 4 bases and J shed 7 bases, with 14 bases lying between them. CDR3 length equals 14 residues. Germline lookup yields CDR1 SGHDN and CDR2 FVKESK. The CDR3 nucleotides are TGTGCCAGCAGCCGTGCGGGCGGTGGAAATGAGCAGTTCTTC. This codes for CASSRAGGGNEQFF.

The chain is built from TRBV20-1 and TRBJ1-2; D gene uncertain. The CDR3 is 14 amino acids. With 0 bases removed from V and 0 bases from J, the gap between germline ends came to 8 bases. Germline V gene data show CDR1 as DFQATT and CDR2 as SNEGSKA (reference sequence). CDR3 in amino acids: CSARDITANYGYTF. The CDR3 DNA reads TGCAGTGCTAGAGACATCACTGCTAACTATGGCTACACCTTC.

This sequence joins TRBV5-1 and TRBJ1-3; 8 nucleotides match TRBD1. V lost 4 bases to trimming and J lost 1 base; unmatched junction nucleotides: 7. CDR1 SGHRS and CDR2 YFSETQ come from the germline V gene. This CDR3 is built from 16 residues. The CDR3 coding sequence is TGCGCCAGCAGCCACAGACAGGGGCCATCTGGAAACACCATATATTTT. The encoded protein is CASSHRQGPSGNTIYF.

In its sample, this clonotype was seen a few times. The chain carries TRBV6-1 and TRBJ2-3, with D perhaps matching TRBD2 (6 bases). CDR1 and CDR2 from the germline V gene are MNHNS and SASEGT. Trimming cost V 5 bases and J 5 bases, with 20 bases left between them. The length of the CDR3 is 16 residues. The CDR3 bases are TGTGCCAGCAGTCCATTCGGGTCCGGGGGTATAGATACGCAGTATTTT. The encoded protein is CASSPFGSGGIDTQYF.

The rearrangement joins TRBV5-1 to TRBJ2-3, with D possibly matching TRBD1 (6 bases). Germline V gene sequence: CDR1 SGHRS, CDR2 YFSETQ. This CDR3 is 16 amino acids long. V shed 4 bases and J shed 4 bases, with 19 bases lying between them. DNA of the CDR3: TGCGCCAGCAGCGGGGACATGCCGATGGGGGCAGATACGCAGTATTTT. Encoded protein: CASSGDMPMGADTQYF. Complete variable domain (other parts from reference TRBV5-1 and TRBJ2-3): KAGVTQTPRYLIKTRGQQVTLSCSPISGHRSVSWYQQTPGQGLQFLFEYFSETQRNKGNFPGRFSGRQFSNSRSEMNVSTLELGDSALYLCASSGDMPMGADTQYFGPGTRLTVL.

The table lists this clonotype with a few counts. J is TRBJ2-3 and V is TRBV2; TRBD2 matches 7 bases. With 4 bases clipped from V and 2 bases from J, the junction kept 9 bases outside the gene matches. The CDR3 is 16 amino acids. CDR1 and CDR2 from the germline V gene are SNHLY and FYNNEI. CDR3 residues: CASSARASGVTDTQYF. CDR3 nucleotide sequence: TGTGCCAGCAGTGCGAGGGCCAGCGGGGTCACAGATACGCAGTATTTT.

V usage is TRBV12-3 or TRBV12-4 and J usage is TRBJ2-7; D is unclear. The V and J ends lost 5 bases and 0 bases respectively, with 8 bases between them. The CDR3 totals 13 residues. CDR3: CASSPRNSYEQYF. The CDR3 DNA follows: TGTGCCAGCAGTCCCAGGAACTCCTACGAGCAGTACTTC.

The chain uses TRBV12-3 or TRBV12-4 and TRBJ2-5, with 8 bases matching TRBD1. This CDR3 is built from 14 residues. Losses at the gene ends were 5 bases for V and 3 bases for J; bases not matched to a gene: 5. The CDR3 sequence: CASSPRTGKETQYF. The DNA for the CDR3 is TGTGCCAGCAGTCCCCGGACAGGGAAAGAGACCCAGTACTTC.

V gene TRBV7-9 combines with J gene TRBJ1-2; D remains unclear. CDR1 and CDR2 (germline): SEHNR, FQNEAQ (reference sequence). V was shortened by 0 bases and J by 8 bases, with 10 bases between the two germline ends. The CDR3 covers 13 residues. The CDR3 here is CASSLASGGGYTF. CDR3 sequence (DNA): TGTGCCAGCAGCTTAGCATCGGGAGGCGGCTACACCTTC.

This clonotype was seen more than once but under ten times. The V gene is TRBV5-1, the J gene TRBJ1-2; D is unresolved. This CDR3 comprises 12 residues. V shed 4 bases and J shed 8 bases, with 12 bases lying between them. Germline lookup yields CDR1 SGHRS and CDR2 YFSETQ. This chain's CDR3 is CASSPREEGYTF. CDR3 DNA: TGCGCCAGCAGCCCGCGTGAGGAAGGCTACACCTTC.